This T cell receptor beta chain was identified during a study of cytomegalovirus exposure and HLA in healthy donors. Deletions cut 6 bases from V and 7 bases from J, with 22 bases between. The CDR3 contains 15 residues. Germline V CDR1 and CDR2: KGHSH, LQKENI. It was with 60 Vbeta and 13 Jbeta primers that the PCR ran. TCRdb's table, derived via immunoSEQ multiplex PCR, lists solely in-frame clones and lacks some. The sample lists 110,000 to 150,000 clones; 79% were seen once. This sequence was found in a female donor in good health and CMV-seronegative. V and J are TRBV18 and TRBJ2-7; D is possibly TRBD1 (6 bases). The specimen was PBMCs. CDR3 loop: CASSLHTGPQGEQYF. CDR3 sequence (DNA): TGTGCCAGCTCCCTGCATACAGGGCCGCAAGGGGAGCAGTACTTC.